This T cell receptor (beta chain) was retrieved from a study of blood T cell repertoires in COVID-19. About the study: Italy, Spain and the United States were the sources of the convalescent and acute COVID-19 samples. Sources were T cells, B-cell-depleted T cells, or PBMCs; the material itself was cDNA or gDNA.

From germline, CDR1 is MDHEN and CDR2 SYDVKM. J lost 5 bases, V lost 6 bases, and 8 bases had no gene match. The CDR3 length is 14 residues. In the source study's methods: Researchers report that nucleated cell counts were estimated from reference gene primer amplification. The table came from immunoSEQ multiplex PCR; TCRdb's copy has only in-frame clones and leaves some out. V and J calls and clone size are as listed in that table; D and trimming were resolved from the DNA. The sample yields about 270,000 clones, less than 90% seen once. This clonotype was sampled from a man in his sixties who had recovered from COVID-19. The sequenced material came from peripheral blood. J is TRBJ1-2 and V is TRBV28; 8 bases are a match to TRBD1. Here the CDR3 reads CASSTNYRGYGYTF. CDR3 bases: TGTGCCAGCAGCACCAATTACAGGGGGTATGGCTACACCTTC.